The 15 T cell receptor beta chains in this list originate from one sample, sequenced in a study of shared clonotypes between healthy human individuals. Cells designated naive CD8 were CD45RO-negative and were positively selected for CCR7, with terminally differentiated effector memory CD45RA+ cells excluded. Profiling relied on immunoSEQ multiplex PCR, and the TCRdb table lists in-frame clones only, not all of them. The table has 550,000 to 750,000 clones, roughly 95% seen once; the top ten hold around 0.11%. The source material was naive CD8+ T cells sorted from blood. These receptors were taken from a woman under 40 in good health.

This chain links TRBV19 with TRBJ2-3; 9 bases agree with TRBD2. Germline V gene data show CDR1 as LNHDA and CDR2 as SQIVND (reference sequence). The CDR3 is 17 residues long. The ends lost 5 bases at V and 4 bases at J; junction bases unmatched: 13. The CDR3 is CASSPGTRGRVADTQYF. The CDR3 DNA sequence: TGTGCCAGTAGTCCCGGGACTCGCGGGAGGGTCGCAGATACGCAGTATTTT.

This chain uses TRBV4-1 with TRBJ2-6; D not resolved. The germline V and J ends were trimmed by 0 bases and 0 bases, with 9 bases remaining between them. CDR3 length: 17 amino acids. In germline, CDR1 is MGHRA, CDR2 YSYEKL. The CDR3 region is CASSQDPPISGANVLTF. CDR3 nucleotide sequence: TGCGCCAGCAGCCAAGACCCTCCTATCTCTGGGGCCAACGTCCTGACTTTC.

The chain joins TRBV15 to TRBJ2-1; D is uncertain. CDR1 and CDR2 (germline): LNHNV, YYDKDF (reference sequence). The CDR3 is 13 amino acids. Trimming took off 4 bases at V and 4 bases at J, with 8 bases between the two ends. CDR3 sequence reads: CATSKGRYNEQFF. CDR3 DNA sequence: TGTGCCACCAGCAAAGGACGTTACAATGAGCAGTTCTTC.

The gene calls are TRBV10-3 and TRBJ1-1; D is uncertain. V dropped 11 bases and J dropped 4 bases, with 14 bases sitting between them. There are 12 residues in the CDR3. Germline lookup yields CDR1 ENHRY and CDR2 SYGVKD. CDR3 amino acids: CAPPYGATEAFF. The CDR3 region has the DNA TGTGCCCCCCCTTATGGAGCCACTGAAGCTTTCTTT.

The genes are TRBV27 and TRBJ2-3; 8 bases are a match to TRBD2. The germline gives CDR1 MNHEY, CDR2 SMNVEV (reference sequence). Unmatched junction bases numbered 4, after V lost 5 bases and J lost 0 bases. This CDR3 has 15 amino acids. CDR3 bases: TGTGCCAGCAGTAAGCTAGCGGGTAGCACAGATACGCAGTATTTT. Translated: CASSKLAGSTDTQYF.

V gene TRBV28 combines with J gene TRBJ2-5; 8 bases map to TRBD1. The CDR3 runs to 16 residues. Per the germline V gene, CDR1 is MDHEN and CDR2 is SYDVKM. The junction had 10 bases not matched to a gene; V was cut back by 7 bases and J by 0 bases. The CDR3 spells CASTPTGTGDQETQYF. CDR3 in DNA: TGTGCCAGCACCCCGACCGGGACAGGAGACCAAGAGACCCAGTACTTC. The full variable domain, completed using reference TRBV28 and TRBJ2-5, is DVKVTQSSRYLVKRTGEKVFLECVQDMDHENMFWYRQDPGLGLRLIYFSYDVKMKEKGDIPEGYSVSREKKERFSLILESASTNQTSMYLCASTPTGTGDQETQYFGPGTRLLVL.

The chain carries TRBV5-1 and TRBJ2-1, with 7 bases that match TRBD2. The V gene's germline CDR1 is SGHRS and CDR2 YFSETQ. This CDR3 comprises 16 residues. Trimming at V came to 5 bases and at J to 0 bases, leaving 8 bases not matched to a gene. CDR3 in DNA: TGCGCCAGCAGTCACACTAGCGACAACTCCTACAATGAGCAGTTCTTC. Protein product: CASSHTSDNSYNEQFF. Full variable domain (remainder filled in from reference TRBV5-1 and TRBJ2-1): KAGVTQTPRYLIKTRGQQVTLSCSPISGHRSVSWYQQTPGQGLQFLFEYFSETQRNKGNFPGRFSGRQFSNSRSEMNVSTLELGDSALYLCASSHTSDNSYNEQFFGPGTRLTVL.

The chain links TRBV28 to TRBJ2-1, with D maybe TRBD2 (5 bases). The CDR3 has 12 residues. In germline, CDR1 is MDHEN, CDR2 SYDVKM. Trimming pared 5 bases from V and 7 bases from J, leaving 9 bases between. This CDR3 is CASSLGLNEQFF. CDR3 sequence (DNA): TGTGCCAGCAGTCTTGGACTGAATGAGCAGTTCTTC.

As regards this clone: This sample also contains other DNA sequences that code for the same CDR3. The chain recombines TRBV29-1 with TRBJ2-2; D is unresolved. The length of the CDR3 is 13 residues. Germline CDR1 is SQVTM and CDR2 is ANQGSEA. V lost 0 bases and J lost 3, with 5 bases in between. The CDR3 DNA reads TGCAGCGTTGAAGAACGCGACACCGGGGAGCTGTTTTTT. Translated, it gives CSVEERDTGELFF.

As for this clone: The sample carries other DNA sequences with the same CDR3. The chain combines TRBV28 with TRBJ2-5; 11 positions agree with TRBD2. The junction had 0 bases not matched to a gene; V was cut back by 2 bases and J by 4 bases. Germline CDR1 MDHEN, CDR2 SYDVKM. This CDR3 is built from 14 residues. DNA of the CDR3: TGTGCCAGCAGTTTAGGACTAGCGGGAGAGACCCAGTACTTC. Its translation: CASSLGLAGETQYF.

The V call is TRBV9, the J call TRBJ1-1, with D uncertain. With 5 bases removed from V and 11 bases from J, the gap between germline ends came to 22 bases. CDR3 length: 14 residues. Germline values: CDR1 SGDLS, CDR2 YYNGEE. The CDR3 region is CASSGSRHSSIAFF. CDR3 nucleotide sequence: TGTGCCAGCAGTGGCTCGAGACACTCCTCGATTGCTTTCTTT.

CDR3 protein: CASSPSRATDTQYF. Here the CDR3 DNA reads TGTGCCAGCAGCCCTTCTAGGGCCACAGATACGCAGTATTTT. The V call is TRBV9, the J call TRBJ2-3; no definite D call. Between the trimmed V and J ends, which lost 4 bases and 2 bases, there was a span of 11 bases. The CDR3 has 14 residues. The germline V gene has CDR1 SGDLS and CDR2 YYNGEE. Together with reference TRBV9 and TRBJ2-3, the CDR3 gives the full variable domain: DSGVTQTPKHLITATGQRVTLRCSPRSGDLSVYWYQQSLDQGLQFLIQYYNGEERAKGNILERFSAQQFPDLHSELNLSSLELGDSALYFCASSPSRATDTQYFGPGTRLTVL.

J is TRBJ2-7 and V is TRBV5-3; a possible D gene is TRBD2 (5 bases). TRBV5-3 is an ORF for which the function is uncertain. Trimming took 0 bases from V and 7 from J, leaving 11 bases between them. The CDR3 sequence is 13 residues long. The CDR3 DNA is TGTGCCAGAAGCTTGGCTGGGGAGTTGGAGCAGTACTTC. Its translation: CARSLAGELEQYF.

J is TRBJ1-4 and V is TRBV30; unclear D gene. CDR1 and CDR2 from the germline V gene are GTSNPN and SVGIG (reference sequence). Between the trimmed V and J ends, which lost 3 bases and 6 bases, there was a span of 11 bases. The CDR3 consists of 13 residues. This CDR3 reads CAWSNDADEKLFF. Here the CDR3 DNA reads TGTGCCTGGAGCAACGACGCGGATGAAAAACTGTTTTTT.

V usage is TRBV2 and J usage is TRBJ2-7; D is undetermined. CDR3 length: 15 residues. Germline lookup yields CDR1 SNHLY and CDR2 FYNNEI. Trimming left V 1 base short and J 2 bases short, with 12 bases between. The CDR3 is CASSEGFADAYEQYF. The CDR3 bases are TGTGCCAGCAGTGAAGGTTTTGCAGATGCCTACGAGCAGTACTTC.